Each of the 32 T cell receptor beta chains below was sequenced from the same sample in a study of T cell responses to AZD1222 COVID-19 vaccine. Generated by immunoSEQ multiplex PCR, the TCRdb table keeps only in-frame clones and is missing some. The data show some 120,000 clones, roughly 91% seen once. The input for sequencing was peripheral blood, taken on day 0 of AZD1222 vaccination. Source of these receptors: an adult in good health.

The V and J genes are TRBV27 and TRBJ2-1; D tentatively reads TRBD1 or TRBD2 (5 bases each). Germline V gives CDR1 MNHEY, CDR2 SMNVEV (reference sequence). The CDR3 sequence is 15 residues long. Trimming shortened V by 1 base and J by 0 bases, and 7 bases separated the two germline ends. CDR3 amino acids: CASSLWGSSYNEQFF. The CDR3 nucleotides are TGTGCCAGCAGTTTATGGGGGAGCTCCTACAATGAGCAGTTCTTC.

This chain connects TRBV9 to TRBJ1-2; 9 bases are shared with TRBD1. The CDR3 runs 16 residues. Trimming cost V 4 bases and J 8 bases; bases outside gene matches: 15. Germline CDR1 and CDR2: SGDLS and YYNGEE. The CDR3 DNA is TGTGCCAGCAGCCCTCACGGGACAGGGATCCCGAGGGGCTACACCTTC. This encodes CASSPHGTGIPRGYTF.

The rearrangement uses TRBV24-1 and TRBJ1-1, with D possibly being TRBD1 (5 bases). The germline CDR1 and CDR2 sequences are KGHDR and SFDVKD. Trimming took off 7 bases at V and 4 bases at J, with 12 bases between the two ends. The CDR3 has 13 amino acids. The CDR3 coding sequence is TGTGCCACCAGACGGGGGTCGGGCACTGAAGCTTTCTTT. As protein: CATRRGSGTEAFF.

The chain uses TRBV18 and TRBJ1-1; D unclear. Between the trimmed V and J ends, which lost 5 bases and 3 bases, there was a span of 10 bases. This CDR3 spans 13 amino acids. Germline CDR1 and CDR2: KGHSH and LQKENI. CDR3 in DNA: TGTGCCAGCTCAAACGGGAGAGACACTGAAGCTTTCTTT. Its translation is CASSNGRDTEAFF.

V and J are TRBV27 and TRBJ1-1; TRBD1 agrees at 8 bases. The germline V gene encodes CDR1 MNHEY and CDR2 SMNVEV (reference sequence). V was pared by 4 bases and J by 6 bases, with 13 bases of the junction left unmatched. This CDR3 comprises 16 residues. CDR3 region: CASSSPFLTGAAEAFF. DNA of the CDR3: TGTGCCAGCAGTTCCCCTTTTTTGACAGGGGCGGCTGAAGCTTTCTTT.

The chain employs TRBV27 and TRBJ1-5; TRBD1 is a possible D gene (5 bases). Germline CDR1 MNHEY, CDR2 SMNVEV (reference sequence). CDR3 length: 13 residues. Between the trimmed V and J ends, which lost 2 bases and 5 bases, there was a span of 7 bases. The CDR3 is CASSLEGYQPQHF. In DNA, the CDR3 is TGTGCCAGCAGTTTAGAGGGGTATCAGCCCCAGCATTTT.

The chain uses TRBV10-3 and TRBJ2-3; D may be TRBD1 (5 bases). The length of the CDR3 is 13 residues. Trimming cost V 7 bases and J 1 base, with 9 bases left between them. Germline CDR1 and CDR2: ENHRY and SYGVKD. DNA for the CDR3: TGTGCCATCATGGGCAGGGGCACAGATACGCAGTATTTT. Translated: CAIMGRGTDTQYF.

V usage is TRBV24-1 and J usage is TRBJ1-2, with D perhaps TRBD1 (5 bases). Trimming stripped 3 bases from V and 1 base from J, with 8 bases between. CDR1 KGHDR and CDR2 SFDVKD come from the germline V gene. The CDR3 covers 14 residues. The CDR3, as DNA: TGTGCCACCAGTGATACAGGAATTAACTATGGCTACACCTTC. Its translation: CATSDTGINYGYTF.

This sequence joins TRBV6-5 and TRBJ2-1; D is unclear. The CDR3 is made up of 14 amino acids. With 5 bases removed from V and 7 bases from J, the gap between germline ends came to 15 bases. Germline V lookup: CDR1 MNHEY, CDR2 SVGAGI. The CDR3 sequence is CASSTPTYGNEQFF. Written as DNA, the CDR3 is TGTGCCAGCAGTACCCCCACCTATGGGAATGAGCAGTTCTTC.

The chain couples TRBV9 to TRBJ1-3; D is ambiguous. V lost 0 bases and J lost 0, with 16 bases in between. There are 18 residues in the CDR3. CDR1 is SGDLS, CDR2 YYNGEE, per germline. The CDR3 protein is CASSVVGSHTLSGNTIYF. The CDR3 nucleotides read TGTGCCAGCAGCGTAGTGGGCAGCCATACCCTCTCTGGAAACACCATATATTTT.

The chain employs TRBV27 and TRBJ1-2, with 7 bases that match TRBD1. There are 15 residues in the CDR3. Germline CDR1 MNHEY, CDR2 SMNVEV (reference sequence). The ends lost 7 bases at V and 4 bases at J; junction bases unmatched: 12. In nucleotides, the CDR3 is TGTGCCAGCAACTCAGTTGCCGGGACAGCCTATGGCTACACCTTC. This encodes CASNSVAGTAYGYTF.

The chain employs TRBV6-5 and TRBJ2-7, with TRBD1 matching 8 bases. The CDR3 is 14 residues long. The J segment lost 2 bases and the V segment lost 7 bases, leaving 7 bases of the junction unmatched. In germline, CDR1 is MNHEY, CDR2 SVGAGI. The CDR3 here is CASTDGQGTYEQYF. For the CDR3, the DNA is TGTGCCAGCACCGATGGACAGGGAACCTACGAGCAGTACTTC.

The genes are TRBV7-9 and TRBJ2-3; 12 bases are shared with TRBD2. The CDR3 runs to 17 residues. Per the germline V gene, CDR1 is SEHNR and CDR2 is FQNEAQ (reference sequence). V shed 5 bases, J shed 2 bases, and the junction held 8 bases outside the gene matches. The CDR3 here is CASSPRTSGVITDTQYF. DNA of the CDR3: TGTGCCAGCAGCCCCAGGACTAGCGGGGTGATCACAGATACGCAGTATTTT.

The CDR3 DNA reads TGCGCCAGCAGCTTGGGACAGCGTCCTGGCTACACCTTC. It encodes CASSLGQRPGYTF. The chain employs TRBV5-1 and TRBJ1-2; a possible D gene is TRBD1 (5 bases). Germline CDR1 SGHRS, CDR2 YFSETQ. This CDR3 has 13 residues. V lost 0 bases and J lost 7, with 10 bases in between.

This sequence joins TRBV29-1 and TRBJ2-7; 12 bases line up with TRBD2. V shed 7 bases, J shed 6 bases, and the junction held 4 bases outside the gene matches. In germline, CDR1 is SQVTM, CDR2 ANQGSEA. The CDR3 covers 12 residues. CDR3 DNA sequence: TGCAGCGCCTTACTAGCGGGAGGCGAGCAGTACTTC. Protein sequence: CSALLAGGEQYF.

The chain carries TRBV3-1 (or the pseudogene TRBV3-2) and TRBJ1-4; the match to TRBD1 covers 8 bases. V shed 0 bases, J shed 13 bases, and the junction held 7 bases outside the gene matches. This CDR3 region has 14 residues. Per the germline V gene, CDR1 is LGHDT and CDR2 is YNNKEL (reference sequence). CDR3 loop: CASSQETGVTGLFF. For the CDR3, the DNA is TGTGCCAGCAGCCAAGAGACAGGGGTGACGGGACTGTTTTTT.

The chain links TRBV3-1 (or the pseudogene TRBV3-2) to TRBJ1-6; 8 bases agree with TRBD1. The CDR3 spans 15 residues. The V and J ends lost 4 bases and 6 bases, in that order; junction bases with no gene match: 5. Germline values: CDR1 LGHDT, CDR2 YNNKEL (reference sequence). The CDR3 DNA reads TGTGCCAGCAGCCCCCAAACAGGGGGTAATTCACCCCTCCACTTT. This translates into CASSPQTGGNSPLHF.

The gene calls are TRBV6-6 and TRBJ2-5; D is unresolved. The CDR3 has 12 amino acids. CDR1 and CDR2 (germline): MNHNY, SVGAGI (reference sequence). With 5 bases removed from V and 5 bases from J, the gap between germline ends came to 9 bases. The CDR3 coding sequence is TGTGCCAGCAGTCCAATATCGGAGACCCAGTACTTC. Its translation: CASSPISETQYF.

This clone was seen just once. The rearrangement links TRBV24-1 to TRBJ2-2, with D maybe TRBD1 (6 bases). Between the trimmed V and J ends, which lost 7 bases and 4 bases, there was a span of 18 bases. The germline CDR1 and CDR2 sequences are KGHDR and SFDVKD. This CDR3 has 16 residues. CDR3: CATSGTPGQSTGELFF. DNA of the CDR3: TGTGCCACCAGCGGCACTCCGGGACAAAGCACCGGGGAGCTGTTTTTT.

The rearrangement links TRBV18 to TRBJ2-2, with D unresolved. This CDR3 comprises 14 residues. V was clipped by 10 bases and J by 5 bases, with 17 bases between them. Germline assignment: CDR1 KGHSH and CDR2 LQKENI. The DNA of the CDR3 is TGTGCCACCCTTCAGGTTTCTTCTACCGGGGAGCTGTTTTTT. Amino acid sequence: CATLQVSSTGELFF.

The chain combines TRBV9 with TRBJ1-6; D possibly corresponds to TRBD1 (5 bases). Trimming left V 4 bases short and J 10 bases short, with 15 bases between. Germline CDR1 reads SGDLS; CDR2 reads YYNGEE. The CDR3 length is 14 residues. The CDR3 DNA is TGTGCCAGCAGCCCCCAGACAGCCGACTCACCCCTCCACTTT. This encodes CASSPQTADSPLHF. Full variable domain (outside the CDR3, taken from reference TRBV9 and TRBJ1-6): DSGVTQTPKHLITATGQRVTLRCSPRSGDLSVYWYQQSLDQGLQFLIQYYNGEERAKGNILERFSAQQFPDLHSELNLSSLELGDSALYFCASSPQTADSPLHFGNGTRLTVT.

CDR3 nucleotides: TGTGCCAGCAGCGTAGTTTGGAACGAGCCCACAGATACGCAGTATTTT. It yields the protein CASSVVWNEPTDTQYF. The genes are TRBV9 and TRBJ2-3; no reliable D call. V lost 0 bases and J lost 2, with 13 bases in between. Per germline, CDR1 SGDLS and CDR2 YYNGEE. This CDR3 contains 16 residues.

The V and J genes are TRBV9 and TRBJ2-7, with D perhaps TRBD2 (6 bases). V was pared by 3 bases and J by 2 bases, with 12 bases between. Germline CDR1 and CDR2: SGDLS and YYNGEE. CDR3 length: 14 amino acids. CDR3 residues: CASSAAGTTYEQYF. DNA of the CDR3: TGTGCCAGCAGCGCCGCGGGGACCACCTACGAGCAGTACTTC. Looking up the rest from reference TRBV9 and TRBJ2-7 gives the full variable domain: DSGVTQTPKHLITATGQRVTLRCSPRSGDLSVYWYQQSLDQGLQFLIQYYNGEERAKGNILERFSAQQFPDLHSELNLSSLELGDSALYFCASSAAGTTYEQYFGPGTRLTVT.

This clone is medium-sized. This chain's CDR3 is CASSQDGGLAGGNIQYF. CDR3 in DNA: TGTGCCAGCAGCCAAGATGGGGGTCTAGCGGGCGGGAACATTCAGTACTTC. The V gene is TRBV4-2, the J gene TRBJ2-4, with 8 bases lining up with TRBD2. CDR1 and CDR2 from the germline V gene are LGHNA and YNFKEQ. Unmatched junction bases numbered 11, after V lost 0 bases and J lost 7 bases. CDR3 length: 17 residues.

The rearrangement uses TRBV10-3 and TRBJ1-1; D gene ambiguous. This CDR3 spans 14 amino acids. Trimming left V 3 bases short and J 3 bases short, with 11 bases between. Germline V lookup: CDR1 ENHRY, CDR2 SYGVKD. Here the CDR3 reads CAISDWGGDTEAFF. In DNA, the CDR3 is TGTGCCATCAGTGATTGGGGTGGGGACACTGAAGCTTTCTTT.

The chain couples TRBV6-5 to TRBJ1-2; TRBD1 is a possible D gene (5 bases). The CDR3 consists of 15 residues. Germline V gives CDR1 MNHEY, CDR2 SVGAGI. The V end lost 7 bases, the J end lost 4 bases, and 19 bases lay between the germline ends. CDR3 in amino acids: CASTGSQALSYGYTF. Here the CDR3 DNA reads TGTGCCAGCACAGGGAGCCAGGCTCTTTCCTATGGCTACACCTTC.

The chain recombines TRBV19 with TRBJ2-2; D possibly corresponds to TRBD2 (6 bases). CDR1 and CDR2 from the germline V gene are LNHDA and SQIVND (reference sequence). V was pared by 3 bases and J by 3 bases, with 11 bases between. CDR3 length: 15 residues. The CDR3 coding sequence is TGTGCCAGTAGTATGGGGCGGGGTTACACCGGGGAGCTGTTTTTT. Residues: CASSMGRGYTGELFF. Based on the CDR3 plus reference TRBV19 and TRBJ2-2, the full variable domain is DGGITQSPKYLFRKEGQNVTLSCEQNLNHDAMYWYRQDPGQGLRLIYYSQIVNDFQKGDIAEGYSVSREKKESFPLTVTSAQKNPTAFYLCASSMGRGYTGELFFGEGSRLTVL.

V usage is TRBV7-9 and J usage is TRBJ1-2; D is possibly TRBD1 (5 bases). Germline CDR1 and CDR2: SEHNR and FQNEAQ (reference sequence). V lost 5 bases, J lost 8 bases, and 9 bases lay in between. This CDR3 is 11 amino acids long. CDR3 nucleotide sequence: TGTGCCAGCAGCCTACGGGGGGGCTACACCTTC. It is translated as CASSLRGGYTF.

The chain is built from TRBV9 and TRBJ1-3; no definite D call. This CDR3 spans 15 amino acids. Trimming removed 0 bases at V and 2 bases at J, with 9 bases between. Per germline, CDR1 SGDLS and CDR2 YYNGEE. The CDR3 DNA reads TGTGCCAGCAGCGTAGACTCTTTAACTGGAAACACCATATATTTT. Protein product: CASSVDSLTGNTIYF.

The genes are TRBV5-1 and TRBJ2-2; D remains unclear. The CDR3 length is 15 residues. V was shortened by 0 bases and J by 4 bases, with 10 bases between the two germline ends. Germline V gene lookup returns CDR1 SGHRS and CDR2 YFSETQ. The CDR3 is CASSLVGEGTGELFF. Here the CDR3 DNA reads TGCGCCAGCAGCTTGGTGGGCGAAGGCACCGGGGAGCTGTTTTTT.

The rearrangement links TRBV7-9 to TRBJ1-3, with a tentative D call TRBD1 (6 bases). Trimming cost V 4 bases and J 2 bases, with 12 bases left between them. The CDR3 is 15 residues long. Germline V CDR1 and CDR2: SEHNR, FQNEAQ (reference sequence). For the CDR3, the DNA is TGTGCCAGCAGCTCACCAGGGGCAACTGGAAACACCATATATTTT. Amino acids: CASSSPGATGNTIYF.

This clone was observed a single time. This chain joins TRBV2 and TRBJ1-2; maybe TRBD1 (6 bases). Germline V gene lookup returns CDR1 SNHLY and CDR2 FYNNEI. This CDR3 has 14 amino acids. Trimming took off 4 bases at V and 4 bases at J, with 13 bases between the two ends. The CDR3 sequence is CASSVEQGPYGYTF. DNA for the CDR3: TGTGCCAGCAGTGTCGAACAGGGCCCCTATGGCTACACCTTC.